One and the same sample provided the 16 T cell receptor beta chains below, sequenced in a study of cytomegalovirus exposure and HLA in healthy donors. The PCR used 60 Vbeta and 13 Jbeta primers. Assay: immunoSEQ multiplex PCR; the TCRdb copy retains only in-frame clones and omits some. This table has fewer than 200,000 clones, about 70% appearing once. Sample: PBMCs. These receptors were collected from a woman aged 40-49 years in good health and CMV-seropositive.

As for this clone: An end of the junction does not agree with germline; a read error may underlie this. This chain links TRBV7-9 with TRBJ1-4; 11 positions match TRBD1. Germline values: CDR1 SEHNR, CDR2 FQNEAQ (reference sequence). The CDR3 sequence is 15 residues long. CDR3: CASSSGQGALEKLLF. DNA for the CDR3: TGTGCCAGCAGCTCCGGACAGGGGGCATTAGAAAAACTGCTTTTT.

This rearrangement joins TRBV18 to TRBJ1-1; TRBD1 agrees at 10 bases. Trimming at V came to 6 bases and at J to 0 bases, leaving 7 bases not matched to a gene. From germline, CDR1 is KGHSH and CDR2 LQKENI. CDR3 length equals 16 residues. CDR3 nucleotide sequence: TGTGCCAGCTCCCTTGGACAGGGGGGAATGAACACTGAAGCTTTCTTT. Amino acid sequence: CASSLGQGGMNTEAFF.

The rearrangement uses TRBV19 and TRBJ1-6, with TRBD1 as a possible D gene (6 bases). In germline, CDR1 is LNHDA, CDR2 SQIVND (reference sequence). This CDR3 spans 15 amino acids. The V end was cut by 9 bases, the J end by 9 bases, with 21 bases between. CDR3 nucleotides: TGTGCCAGCGACCGGGACGCAGCCAGGGGTTCACCCCTCCACTTT. Its protein product is CASDRDAARGSPLHF.

The V gene is TRBV28, the J gene TRBJ2-3, with TRBD2 matching 7 bases. V lost 0 bases to trimming and J lost 0 bases; unmatched junction nucleotides: 0. The CDR3 totals 15 residues. CDR1 and CDR2 from the germline V gene are MDHEN and SYDVKM. The chain's CDR3 is CASSLWTSSTDTQYF. The CDR3 DNA follows: TGTGCCAGCAGTTTATGGACTAGCAGCACAGATACGCAGTATTTT.

This rearrangement joins TRBV2 to TRBJ2-3; 10 nucleotides align to TRBD1. The CDR3 is 15 amino acids. The J segment lost 0 bases and the V segment lost 6 bases, leaving 3 bases of the junction unmatched. Germline CDR1 and CDR2: SNHLY and FYNNEI. CDR3 coding DNA: TGTGCCAGCAGCAGACAGGGGGCTAGCACAGATACGCAGTATTTT. This codes for CASSRQGASTDTQYF.

This chain joins TRBV5-1 and TRBJ2-5, with 16 positions matching TRBD2. Germline CDR1 reads SGHRS; CDR2 reads YFSETQ. The V gene end was trimmed by 7 bases and the J gene end by 4 bases; junction bases not matched to a gene: 7. The CDR3 extends over 16 amino acids. The CDR3 sequence is CASEGLAGGLGETQYF. In DNA form, the CDR3 reads TGCGCCAGCGAGGGACTAGCGGGGGGGCTTGGAGAGACCCAGTACTTC.

The J gene is TRBJ1-6, the V gene TRBV25-1, with D possibly TRBD1 on 5 matching bases. The V end lost 4 bases, the J end lost 2 bases, and 12 bases lay between the germline ends. CDR3 length: 16 residues. The V gene's germline CDR1 is MGHDK and CDR2 SYGVNS. The CDR3 DNA is TGTGCCAGCAGTGCCGCGACGGGGGCCTATAATTCACCCCTCCACTTT. Residues: CASSAATGAYNSPLHF.

The chain has TRBV4-1 and TRBJ1-1, with a weak D call TRBD1 (5 bases). Trimming pared 7 bases from V and 3 bases from J, leaving 18 bases between. This CDR3 is 15 amino acids long. Germline lookup yields CDR1 MGHRA and CDR2 YSYEKL. DNA of the CDR3: TGCGCCAGCACCTTGGGCGGGGACCGTGACACTGAAGCTTTCTTT. Translation gives CASTLGGDRDTEAFF.

This sequence joins TRBV7-9 and TRBJ2-6; TRBD1 matches 11 bases. This CDR3 spans 16 amino acids. Trimming removed 6 bases from V and 2 bases from J; junction bases left unmatched: 3. CDR1 and CDR2 from the germline V gene are SEHNR and FQNEAQ (reference sequence). In DNA, the CDR3 is TGTGCCAGCAGTCGGGGACAGGGGGCTGGGGCCAACGTCCTGACTTTC. It encodes CASSRGQGAGANVLTF.

The gene calls are TRBV7-9 and TRBJ1-1; D is unclear. This CDR3 region has 13 residues. The germline CDR1 and CDR2 sequences are SEHNR and FQNEAQ (reference sequence). Trimming left V 0 bases short and J 10 bases short, with 12 bases between. Written as DNA, the CDR3 is TGTGCCAGCAGCTTAGCGGAACTAGGTTCAGCTTTCTTT. Translating it yields CASSLAELGSAFF.

The chain carries TRBV7-3 and TRBJ1-5; the match to TRBD1 covers 8 bases. The CDR3 has 17 amino acids. Losses at the gene ends were 5 bases for V and 6 bases for J; bases not matched to a gene: 15. Germline CDR1 reads SGHTA; CDR2 reads FQGTGA. The CDR3: CASSVIRGHPPVQPQHF. The CDR3 DNA follows: TGTGCCAGCAGCGTAATCAGGGGGCATCCACCGGTTCAGCCCCAGCATTTT. Complete variable domain (other parts from reference TRBV7-3 and TRBJ1-5): GAGVSQTPSNKVTEKGKYVELRCDPISGHTALYWYRQSLGQGPEFLIYFQGTGAADDSGLPNDRFFAVRPEGSVSTLKIQRTERGDSAVYLCASSVIRGHPPVQPQHFGDGTRLSIL.

This clone was counted between two and nine times. V and J are TRBV7-2 and TRBJ1-1, with D perhaps matching TRBD1 (6 bases). In germline, CDR1 is SGHTA, CDR2 FQGNSA. There are 14 residues in the CDR3. V gave up 5 bases and J gave up 4 bases, with 14 bases separating them. The CDR3 DNA reads as TGTGCCAGCAGCCTGGCGGGGGCCTCCACTGAAGCTTTCTTT. Protein: CASSLAGASTEAFF.

This sequence joins TRBV19 and TRBJ1-2; TRBD1 might be the D (5 bases). Germline CDR1 reads LNHDA; CDR2 reads SQIVND (reference sequence). V dropped 10 bases and J dropped 0 bases, with 12 bases sitting between them. The CDR3 extends over 13 amino acids. The CDR3: CATRQQSNYGYTF. DNA of the CDR3: TGTGCCACCCGACAGCAGTCTAACTATGGCTACACCTTC.

The V and J genes are TRBV29-1 and TRBJ2-3, with 8 nucleotides matching TRBD2. The ends lost 0 bases at V and 9 bases at J; junction bases unmatched: 11. The CDR3 spans 15 residues. Germline V gene sequence: CDR1 SQVTM, CDR2 ANQGSEA. This CDR3 is CSVEDGGGGLRTQYF. The CDR3 nucleotides are TGCAGCGTTGAAGATGGTGGCGGGGGGCTCCGCACGCAGTATTTT.

The chain uses TRBV6-1 and TRBJ1-2; 8 bases are shared with TRBD1. J was trimmed by 8 bases and V by 7 bases; bases with no gene match: 15. Germline V gene data show CDR1 as MNHNS and CDR2 as SASEGT. The CDR3 has 15 residues. Written as DNA, the CDR3 is TGTGCCAGCATCCAGGGGGCGATGATTCCGTACGGCTACACCTTC. Residues: CASIQGAMIPYGYTF.

The chain joins TRBV7-9 to TRBJ1-4; D remains unclear. V dropped 5 bases and J dropped 4 bases, with 11 bases sitting between them. The CDR3 spans 14 residues. Germline V lookup: CDR1 SEHNR, CDR2 FQNEAQ (reference sequence). The CDR3 nucleotides read TGTGCCAGCAGCCCCCCCGTCGGTAATGAAAAACTGTTTTTT. This translates into CASSPPVGNEKLFF.